This T cell receptor beta chain was found in a study of blood T cell repertoires in COVID-19. Study-level background: Acute-phase and convalescent COVID-19 samples originated in the United States, Italy and Spain. Nucleic acid was either cDNA or gDNA, and it came from T cells, B-cell-depleted T cells, or PBMCs.

Generated by immunoSEQ multiplex PCR, the TCRdb table keeps only in-frame clones and is missing some. The sample consists of around 140,000 clones, 60% to 85% of them appearing once. This CDR3 comprises 13 residues. The V gene's germline CDR1 is KGHSH and CDR2 LQKENI. V was clipped by 6 bases and J by 1 base, with 9 bases between them. This clone occurred a few times. V gene TRBV18 combines with J gene TRBJ1-1; the D gene is possibly TRBD1 (5 bases). The TCR was taken from a woman of 80 years or more with active or convalescent COVID-19. The sequenced sample was peripheral blood. The CDR3 reads CASSIDRNTEAFF. The CDR3 region has the DNA TGTGCCAGCTCCATCGACAGGAACACTGAAGCTTTCTTT.